Presented here are 26 T cell receptor beta chains from one specimen sequenced in a study of CD8 T cells in Susac syndrome. Random hexamers primed reverse transcription of about 0.45 to 1 ug RNA. TCRdb reprocessed the immunoSEQ multiplex PCR reads via MiXCR and lists one record per CDR3 protein. The table has roughly 200,000 distinct CDR3 sequences, approximately 94% seen once. Source material: CD4+ T cells from PBMCs. Every receptor here comes from a human donor with multiple sclerosis.

V gene TRBV23-1 combines with J gene TRBJ1-4; the D gene is possibly TRBD1 (5 bases). TRBV23-1 is an ORF, and what it does is uncertain. V was clipped by 4 bases and J by 8 bases, with 17 bases between them. This CDR3 is built from 15 residues. The CDR3 loop is CASSPQWSSGEKLFF. DNA for the CDR3: TGCGCCAGCAGTCCCCAATGGTCCTCAGGGGAAAAACTGTTTTTT.

V gene TRBV6-5 combines with J gene TRBJ2-1; D call uncertain. CDR1 is MNHEY and CDR2 is SVGAGI in the germline V gene. The CDR3 runs 15 residues. Trimming cost V 5 bases and J 7 bases, with 18 bases left between them. The CDR3 loop reads CASSRPPHPVNEQFF. As DNA, the CDR3 is TGTGCCAGCAGTCGTCCACCCCATCCAGTGAATGAGCAGTTCTTC.

In this sample, this clonotype turned up once. V is TRBV20-1 and J is TRBJ2-5; D might be TRBD1 (6 bases). Germline values: CDR1 DFQATT, CDR2 SNEGSKA (reference sequence). This CDR3 is 12 amino acids long. Trimming left V 4 bases short and J 5 bases short, with 11 bases between. CDR3: CSAKTQGETQYF. The CDR3 DNA reads as TGCAGTGCTAAGACCCAGGGGGAGACCCAGTACTTC.

The V gene is TRBV20-1, the J gene TRBJ2-7; 7 nucleotides line up with TRBD1. Germline V gene lookup returns CDR1 DFQATT and CDR2 SNEGSKA (reference sequence). V lost 0 bases to trimming and J lost 4 bases; unmatched junction nucleotides: 9. The CDR3 is 15 residues long. The CDR3 loop is CSARDPGQRIYEQYF. The CDR3 coding sequence is TGCAGTGCTAGAGATCCGGGACAGAGGATTTACGAGCAGTACTTC.

The J gene is TRBJ2-1, the V gene TRBV19, with 8 bases lining up with TRBD1. CDR1 and CDR2 (germline): LNHDA, SQIVND (reference sequence). The ends lost 9 bases at V and 1 base at J; junction bases unmatched: 5. The CDR3 is 14 residues long. The CDR3 DNA reads as TGTGCCAGCTCCGACAGGGGTTCCTACAATGAGCAGTTCTTC. Translation gives CASSDRGSYNEQFF.

The CDR3 DNA is TGTGCCAGCAGCGTAGCAGGGACAGTTGGAAACACCATATATTTT. Protein sequence: CASSVAGTVGNTIYF. The V call is TRBV9, the J call TRBJ1-3; 7 bases are a match to TRBD1. This CDR3 is 15 amino acids long. V lost 0 bases, J lost 3 bases, and 3 bases stayed unmatched. Looked up from germline, CDR1 is SGDLS and CDR2 is YYNGEE.

Only one count was recorded for this clonotype. V is TRBV15 and J is TRBJ2-7, with D possibly being TRBD1 (6 bases). Germline V gene sequence: CDR1 LNHNV, CDR2 YYDKDF (reference sequence). The V end was cut by 5 bases, the J end by 3 bases, with 14 bases between. This CDR3 comprises 14 residues. CDR3 in DNA: TGTGCCACCAGCTCTGGGGCAGGGGACTACGAGCAGTACTTC. This gives the protein CATSSGAGDYEQYF.

The V call is TRBV28, the J call TRBJ1-1, with TRBD1 identical over 8 bases. Trimming removed 6 bases from V and 5 bases from J; junction bases left unmatched: 11. Germline CDR1 is MDHEN and CDR2 is SYDVKM. The CDR3 is 15 amino acids. The chain's CDR3 is CASSELQGDWTEAFF. The CDR3 DNA follows: TGTGCCAGCAGCGAATTACAGGGGGATTGGACTGAAGCTTTCTTT.

This clonotype was picked up one time. The chain links TRBV4-3 to TRBJ2-4; the D is unclear. CDR1 LGHNA and CDR2 YSLEER come from the germline V gene. With 0 bases removed from V and 11 bases from J, the gap between germline ends came to 14 bases. The CDR3 is 14 residues long. The DNA for the CDR3 is TGCGCCAGCAGCCAAGACGCCGTCGGGTTAGTTCAGTACTTC. Its protein product is CASSQDAVGLVQYF.

The V and J genes are TRBV6-2 or TRBV6-3 and TRBJ1-1; D may be TRBD1 (6 bases). The CDR3 loop spans 17 amino acids. V lost 2 bases to trimming and J lost 0 bases, with 16 bases between them. Germline V lookup: CDR1 MNHEY, CDR2 SVGEGT. The CDR3 reads CASSYPGFRTVNTEAFF. CDR3 sequence (DNA): TGTGCCAGCAGTTACCCCGGATTTCGGACAGTGAACACTGAAGCTTTCTTT.

The chain uses TRBV2 and TRBJ1-1, with no clear D. V lost 6 bases to trimming and J lost 4 bases, with 12 bases between them. The germline V gene encodes CDR1 SNHLY and CDR2 FYNNEI. The CDR3 runs to 13 residues. CDR3 coding DNA: TGTGCCAGCAGCCTAGGTGGCTTCACTGAAGCTTTCTTT. It specifies CASSLGGFTEAFF. Variable domain in full (rest from reference TRBV2 and TRBJ1-1): EPEVTQTPSHQVTQMGQEVILRCVPISNHLYFYWYRQILGQKVEFLVSFYNNEISEKSEIFDDQFSVERPDGSNFTLKIRSTKLEDSAMYFCASSLGGFTEAFFGQGTRLTVV.

This clonotype is a singleton in its sample. This CDR3 is CSARQGVGTDTQYF. Written as DNA, the CDR3 is TGCAGCGCACGACAGGGGGTGGGCACAGATACGCAGTATTTT. The gene calls are TRBV29-1 and TRBJ2-3; 9 bases match TRBD1. Trimming at V came to 7 bases and at J to 1 base, leaving 6 bases not matched to a gene. In germline, CDR1 is SQVTM, CDR2 ANQGSEA. The CDR3 has 14 amino acids.

The CDR3 bases are TGTGCCAGCAGTTACAAGCTAAGCTCCTACGAGCAGTACTTC. This translates into CASSYKLSSYEQYF. This sequence joins TRBV6-5 and TRBJ2-7, with D unresolved. The V end was cut by 2 bases, the J end by 0 bases, with 8 bases between. Germline lookup yields CDR1 MNHEY and CDR2 SVGAGI. The CDR3 contains 14 residues.

The chain links TRBV12-3 or TRBV12-4 to TRBJ1-5; 7 nucleotides line up with TRBD1. The CDR3 has 14 amino acids. Trimming cost V 7 bases and J 9 bases; bases outside gene matches: 12. CDR3 DNA sequence: TGTGCCAGCACCCCTGGGGCAGGGGGGTGGCCCCAGCATTTT. Amino acid sequence: CASTPGAGGWPQHF.

This clonotype was observed a single time. The J gene is TRBJ1-1, the V gene TRBV9, with D hard to call. The CDR3 is 13 residues long. Germline CDR1 and CDR2: SGDLS and YYNGEE. Trimming removed 0 bases from V and 0 bases from J, with 3 bases in between. In DNA, the CDR3 is TGTGCCAGCAGCGTAGTTGTGAACACTGAAGCTTTCTTT. Its translation: CASSVVVNTEAFF. Looking up the rest from reference TRBV9 and TRBJ1-1 gives the full variable domain: DSGVTQTPKHLITATGQRVTLRCSPRSGDLSVYWYQQSLDQGLQFLIQYYNGEERAKGNILERFSAQQFPDLHSELNLSSLELGDSALYFCASSVVVNTEAFFGQGTRLTVV.

V usage is TRBV3-1 and J usage is TRBJ2-3; 9 positions match TRBD2. The V and J ends lost 5 bases and 1 base, in that order; junction bases with no gene match: 10. The germline CDR1 and CDR2 sequences are LGHDT and YNNKEL (reference sequence). The CDR3 loop spans 17 amino acids. The CDR3 nucleotides read TGTGCCAGCAGCAAAGCCCCTAGCGGGGTGGGCACAGATACGCAGTATTTT. Amino acid sequence: CASSKAPSGVGTDTQYF.

The gene calls are TRBV6-6 and TRBJ2-5, with D perhaps being TRBD1 or TRBD2 (5 bases each). The V and J ends lost 11 bases and 6 bases respectively, with 28 bases between them. CDR3 length: 16 amino acids. Germline V gene data show CDR1 as MNHNY and CDR2 as SVGAGI (reference sequence). CDR3 nucleotide sequence: TGTGCCCCACCCTCTAGCAACAAGGGGAAGGACCAGACCCAGTACTTC. Amino acids: CAPPSSNKGKDQTQYF.

This clonotype was found once. V usage is TRBV12-3 or TRBV12-4 and J usage is TRBJ1-2; D might be TRBD1 (5 bases). The CDR3 contains 14 residues. The V and J ends lost 6 bases and 8 bases respectively, with 19 bases between them. The CDR3 DNA reads as TGTGCCAGCAGCCCCCGGTGGCCGGGGGACGGCTACACCTTC. Its protein product is CASSPRWPGDGYTF.

This chain uses TRBV6-5 with TRBJ2-1; 11 nucleotides align to TRBD1. CDR3 length: 14 residues. Trimming took 6 bases from V and 5 from J; bases not matched to a gene: 3. Germline V gene data show CDR1 as MNHEY and CDR2 as SVGAGI. The CDR3 protein is CASRRDRGNNEQFF. The CDR3 coding sequence is TGTGCCAGCAGGCGGGACAGGGGGAACAATGAGCAGTTCTTC.

V gene TRBV30 combines with J gene TRBJ1-5, with 8 bases matching TRBD1. CDR3 length: 15 amino acids. The trim removed 0 bases at V and 0 bases at J, leaving 1 base unmatched. The germline V gene encodes CDR1 GTSNPN and CDR2 SVGIG (reference sequence). For the CDR3, the DNA is TGTGCCTGGAGTGTGGGGACAGGTAGCAATCAGCCCCAGCATTTT. Protein sequence: CAWSVGTGSNQPQHF.

The genes are TRBV5-6 and TRBJ2-7, with TRBD1 identical over 10 bases. Germline assignment: CDR1 SGHDT and CDR2 YYEEEE. There are 15 residues in the CDR3. The ends lost 2 bases at V and 5 bases at J; junction bases unmatched: 7. Here the CDR3 reads CASSLLGQGLNEQYF. The CDR3 DNA reads as TGTGCCAGCAGCTTACTGGGACAGGGGCTTAACGAGCAGTACTTC. The entire variable domain, with the rest obtained from reference TRBV5-6 and TRBJ2-7, is as follows: DAGVTQSPTHLIKTRGQQVTLRCSPKSGHDTVSWYQQALGQGPQFIFQYYEEEERQRGNFPDRFSGHQFPNYSSELNVNALLLGDSALYLCASSLLGQGLNEQYFGPGTRLTVT.

This clonotype was seen only once. The CDR3 DNA sequence: TGCGCCAGCAGCCTCGGACAGGCGGGCCCAGATACGCAGTATTTT. Translating it yields CASSLGQAGPDTQYF. This chain connects TRBV4-3 to TRBJ2-3; 7 nucleotides align to TRBD1. This CDR3 spans 15 amino acids. CDR1 and CDR2 from the germline V gene are LGHNA and YSLEER. Trimming took 4 bases from V and 4 from J; bases not matched to a gene: 8.

The rearrangement links TRBV7-8 to TRBJ2-4; maybe TRBD1 (5 bases). Trimming left V 0 bases short and J 6 bases short, with 15 bases between. CDR3 length equals 16 residues. CDR1 is SGHVS, CDR2 FQNEAQ, per germline. CDR3 DNA sequence: TGTGCCAGCAGCTTAGCGGGGCAAGGGCAAATAAACATTCAGTACTTC. Amino acids: CASSLAGQGQINIQYF.

V and J are TRBV15 and TRBJ1-1; D gene ambiguous. The CDR3 consists of 18 residues. The germline V and J ends were trimmed by 0 bases and 1 base, with 18 bases remaining between them. Per the germline V gene, CDR1 is LNHNV and CDR2 is YYDKDF (reference sequence). The CDR3 DNA follows: TGTGCCACCAGCAGAGAGAGTAGTTGGGGTCGGCAGAACACTGAAGCTTTCTTT. Protein sequence: CATSRESSWGRQNTEAFF.

The gene calls are TRBV20-1 and TRBJ2-1, with TRBD1 as a possible D gene (5 bases). V was pared by 6 bases and J by 0 bases, with 15 bases between. This CDR3 has 15 amino acids. The germline CDR1 and CDR2 sequences are DFQATT and SNEGSKA (reference sequence). CDR3: CSAVRDPSSYNEQFF. The CDR3 bases are TGCAGTGCCGTCAGGGATCCCAGCTCCTACAATGAGCAGTTCTTC.

This clonotype was recorded once. The chain couples TRBV4-1 to TRBJ2-7; D possibly matches TRBD1 or TRBD2 (5 bases each). Germline loops: CDR1 MGHRA, CDR2 YSYEKL. Between the trimmed V and J ends, which lost 0 bases and 3 bases, there was a span of 15 bases. There are 16 residues in the CDR3. CDR3 region: CASSQDIPGRRYEQYF. As DNA, the CDR3 is TGCGCCAGCAGCCAAGATATCCCGGGACGACGCTACGAGCAGTACTTC.